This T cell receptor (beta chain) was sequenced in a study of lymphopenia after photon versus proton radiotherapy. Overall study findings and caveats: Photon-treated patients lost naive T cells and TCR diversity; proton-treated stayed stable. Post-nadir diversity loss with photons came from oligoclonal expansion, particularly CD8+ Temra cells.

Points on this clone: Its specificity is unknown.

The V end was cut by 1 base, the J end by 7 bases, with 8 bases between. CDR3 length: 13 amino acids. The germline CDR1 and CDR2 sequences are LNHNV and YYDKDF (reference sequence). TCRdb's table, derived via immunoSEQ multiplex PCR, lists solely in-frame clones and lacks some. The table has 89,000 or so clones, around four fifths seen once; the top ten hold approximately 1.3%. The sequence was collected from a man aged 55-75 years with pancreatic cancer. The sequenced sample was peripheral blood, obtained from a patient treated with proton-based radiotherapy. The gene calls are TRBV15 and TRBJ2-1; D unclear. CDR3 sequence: CATSRGRINEQFF. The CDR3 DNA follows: TGTGCCACCAGCAGAGGGAGAATAAATGAGCAGTTCTTC.